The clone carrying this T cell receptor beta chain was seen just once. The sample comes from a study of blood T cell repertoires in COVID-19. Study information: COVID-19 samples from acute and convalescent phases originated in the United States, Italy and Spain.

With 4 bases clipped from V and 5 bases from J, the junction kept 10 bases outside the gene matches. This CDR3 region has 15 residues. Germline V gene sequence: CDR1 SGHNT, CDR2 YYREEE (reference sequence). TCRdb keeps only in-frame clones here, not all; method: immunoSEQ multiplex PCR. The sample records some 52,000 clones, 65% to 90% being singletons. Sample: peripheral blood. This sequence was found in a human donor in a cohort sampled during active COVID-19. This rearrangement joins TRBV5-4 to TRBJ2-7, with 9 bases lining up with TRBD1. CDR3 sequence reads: CASSSPGQGFHEQYF. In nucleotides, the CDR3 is TGTGCCAGCAGCAGCCCGGGACAGGGTTTCCACGAGCAGTACTTC.